The clone carrying this T cell receptor beta chain was seen a handful of times. The antigen is not known. Other DNA variants within this sample encode the same CDR3. These data come from a study of beta chain features in type 1 diabetes. Study-wide results and caveats: Shorter TCRB CDR3s, moderately but significantly so, marked every one of the four CD4+ subsets in Type 1 diabetes patients. Whether HLA type affects TCRB rearrangement stayed undetermined in the present work.

Of the isolated RNA, all was reverse transcribed, and so the sequenced material was expressed TCRB transcripts. Here immunoSEQ multiplex PCR was the method, and the copy in TCRdb shows in-frame clones only, minus some. Of roughly 300,000 clones detected, over 7% appear once; the ten largest clones hold approximately 1%. This CDR3 comprises 14 residues. From germline, CDR1 is SQVTM and CDR2 ANQGSEA. After removal of 6 bases from V and 10 bases from J, the junction contained 12 bases not matched to a gene. V usage is TRBV29-1 and J usage is TRBJ2-1, with TRBD1 matching 10 bases. The receptor was derived from a man aged 25 to 40 with type 1 diabetes. Sample: central memory CD4+ T cells from blood. The CDR3 DNA reads TGCAGCGTCTTGGACAGGGGGTTGGGGGGGGAGCAGTTCTTC. Its protein is CSVLDRGLGGEQFF.